The present T cell receptor (beta chain) was sequenced within a study of identifying expanded T cells in peripheral blood. Study findings and constraints: Technical replicates showed around 1.1 changed clones; approximately 2 weeks 15 to 20; four weeks 19. Variance in clone template counts between approximately two-week samples significantly increased with total template count across all healthy donors.

Worth noting for this clone: Its antigen is unidentified.

V shed 2 bases and J shed 9 bases, with 5 bases lying between them. This CDR3 has 11 amino acids. Germline loops: CDR1 MNHEY, CDR2 SVGAGI. No infections or other immune events were documented during collection. Libraries were prepared by immunoSEQ multiplex PCR; TCRdb keeps only in-frame clonotypes and omits some of them. Of 95,000 or so clones in the sample, 75% to 90% are singletons; the top ten hold 5.6%. The sequence came from a person aged 18 to 70 in good health. Sequenced material: blood. The genes are TRBV6-5 and TRBJ2-1, with D uncertain. CDR3 DNA sequence: TGTGCCAGCAGTTACCTCGGTGAGCAGTTCTTC. Translated: CASSYLGEQFF.